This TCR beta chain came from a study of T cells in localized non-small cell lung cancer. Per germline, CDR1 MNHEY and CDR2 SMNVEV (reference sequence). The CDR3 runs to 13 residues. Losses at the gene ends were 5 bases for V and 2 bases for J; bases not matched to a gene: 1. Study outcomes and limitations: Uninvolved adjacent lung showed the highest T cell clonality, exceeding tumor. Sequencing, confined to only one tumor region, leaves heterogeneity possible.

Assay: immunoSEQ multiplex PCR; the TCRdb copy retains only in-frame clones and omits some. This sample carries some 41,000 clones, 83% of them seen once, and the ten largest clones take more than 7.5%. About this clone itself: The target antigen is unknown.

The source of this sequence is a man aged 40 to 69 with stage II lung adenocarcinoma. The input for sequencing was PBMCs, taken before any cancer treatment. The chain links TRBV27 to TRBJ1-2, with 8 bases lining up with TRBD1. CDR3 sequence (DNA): TGTGCCAGCAGTGGACAGGGAAACTATGGCTACACCTTC. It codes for CASSGQGNYGYTF.